This TCR beta chain came from a study of glioma-infiltrating T cells after dendritic cell vaccination. Study-wide background: Between the early 2000s and the early 2010s, patients got autologous tumor lysate-pulsed dendritic cell vaccines.

Time point reported: after dendritic cell vaccination, including at tumor progression/relapse. The CDR3 has 12 residues. Trimming took off 7 bases at V and 1 base at J, with 5 bases between the two ends. The germline CDR1 and CDR2 sequences are MNHNS and SASEGT. This table comes from immunoSEQ multiplex PCR, and its TCRdb copy is limited to in-frame clones, with some not included. The sample lists tens of thousands of clones, around 85% occurring once. The V gene is TRBV6-1, the J gene TRBJ2-4; D gene unclear. The sequence derives from a human donor with glioblastoma. Sequenced material: blood, taken after dendritic cell vaccination. The CDR3 region is CASKAAKNIQYF. The CDR3 bases are TGTGCCAGCAAAGCGGCCAAAAACATTCAGTACTTC.